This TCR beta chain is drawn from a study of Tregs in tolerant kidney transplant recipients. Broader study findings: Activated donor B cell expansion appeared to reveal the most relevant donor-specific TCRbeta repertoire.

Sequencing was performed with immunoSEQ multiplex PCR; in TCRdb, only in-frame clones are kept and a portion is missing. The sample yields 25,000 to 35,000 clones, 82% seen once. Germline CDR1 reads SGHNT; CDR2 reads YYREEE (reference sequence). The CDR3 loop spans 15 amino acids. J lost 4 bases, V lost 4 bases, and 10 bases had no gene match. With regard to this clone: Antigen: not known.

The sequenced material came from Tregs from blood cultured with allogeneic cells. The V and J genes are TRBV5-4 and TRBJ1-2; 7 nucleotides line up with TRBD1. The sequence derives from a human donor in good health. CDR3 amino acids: CASSLRRQGGYGYTF. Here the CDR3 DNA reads TGTGCCAGCAGCCTCCGTCGACAGGGCGGCTATGGCTACACCTTC.